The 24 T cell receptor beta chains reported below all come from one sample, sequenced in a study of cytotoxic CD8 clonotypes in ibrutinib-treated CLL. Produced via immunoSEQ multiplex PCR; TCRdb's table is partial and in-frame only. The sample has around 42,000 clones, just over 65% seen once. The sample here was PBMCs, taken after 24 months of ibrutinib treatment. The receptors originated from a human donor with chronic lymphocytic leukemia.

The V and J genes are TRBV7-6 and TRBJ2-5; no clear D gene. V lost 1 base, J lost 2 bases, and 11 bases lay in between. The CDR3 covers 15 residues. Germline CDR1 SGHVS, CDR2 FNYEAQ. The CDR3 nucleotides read TGTGCCAGCAGCTTAGTGGGGATCGGGCAAGAGACCCAGTACTTC. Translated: CASSLVGIGQETQYF. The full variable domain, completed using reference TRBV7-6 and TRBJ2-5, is GAGVSQSPRYKVTKRGQDVALRCDPISGHVSLYWYRQALGQGPEFLTYFNYEAQQDKSGLPNDRFSAERPEGSISTLTIQRTEQRDSAMYRCASSLVGIGQETQYFGPGTRLLVL.

CDR3 protein: CASSPLSGSLYEQYF. In DNA, the CDR3 is TGTGCCAGCAGTCCTCTGAGCGGGAGTCTTTACGAGCAGTACTTC. The V and J genes are TRBV28 and TRBJ2-7; 8 bases line up with TRBD2. The CDR3 extends over 15 amino acids. CDR1 and CDR2 (germline): MDHEN, SYDVKM. After removal of 5 bases from V and 4 bases from J, the junction contained 10 bases not matched to a gene.

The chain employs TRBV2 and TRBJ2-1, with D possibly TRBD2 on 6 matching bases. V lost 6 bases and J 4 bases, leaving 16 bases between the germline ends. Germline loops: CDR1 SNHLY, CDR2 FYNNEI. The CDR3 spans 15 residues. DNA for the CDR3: TGTGCCAGCAGCAAGGTTAGCGGAGCGTACAATGAGCAGTTCTTC. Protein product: CASSKVSGAYNEQFF.

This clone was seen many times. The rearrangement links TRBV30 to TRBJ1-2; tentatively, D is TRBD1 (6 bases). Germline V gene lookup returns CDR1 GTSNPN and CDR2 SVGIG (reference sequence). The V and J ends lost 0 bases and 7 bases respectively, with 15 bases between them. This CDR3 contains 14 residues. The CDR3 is CAWSVTGTYIGYTF. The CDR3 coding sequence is TGTGCCTGGAGTGTAACAGGGACATACATTGGCTACACCTTC.

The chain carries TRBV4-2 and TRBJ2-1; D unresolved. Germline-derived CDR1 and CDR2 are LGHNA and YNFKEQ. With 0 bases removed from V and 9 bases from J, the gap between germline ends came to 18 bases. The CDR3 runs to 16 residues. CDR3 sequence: CASSQDDSWDRSEQFF. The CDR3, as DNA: TGTGCCAGCAGCCAAGATGATTCCTGGGATAGGAGTGAGCAGTTCTTC.

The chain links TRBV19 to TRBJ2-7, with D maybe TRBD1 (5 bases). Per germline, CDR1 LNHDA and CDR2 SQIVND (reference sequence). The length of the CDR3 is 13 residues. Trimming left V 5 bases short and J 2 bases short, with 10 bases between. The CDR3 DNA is TGTGCCAGTAGTTGGGGCCTGGCCTACGAGCAGTACTTC. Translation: CASSWGLAYEQYF.

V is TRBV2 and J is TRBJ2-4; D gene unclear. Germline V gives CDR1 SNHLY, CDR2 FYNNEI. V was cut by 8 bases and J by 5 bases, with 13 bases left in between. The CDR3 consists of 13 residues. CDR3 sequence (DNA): TGTGCCAGCGACTTCGGCGGACAAAACATTCAGTACTTC. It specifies CASDFGGQNIQYF.

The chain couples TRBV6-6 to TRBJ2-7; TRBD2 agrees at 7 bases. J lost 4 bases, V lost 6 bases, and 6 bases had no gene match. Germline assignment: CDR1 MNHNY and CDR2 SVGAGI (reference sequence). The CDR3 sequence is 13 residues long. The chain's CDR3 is CASSTSAPYEQYF. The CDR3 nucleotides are TGTGCCAGCAGCACTAGCGCCCCGTACGAGCAGTACTTC.

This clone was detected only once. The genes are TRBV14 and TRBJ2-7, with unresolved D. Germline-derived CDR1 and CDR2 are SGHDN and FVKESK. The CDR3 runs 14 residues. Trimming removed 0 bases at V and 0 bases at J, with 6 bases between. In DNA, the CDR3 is TGTGCCAGCAGCCAAGAGGCCGGCTCCTACGAGCAGTACTTC. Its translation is CASSQEAGSYEQYF. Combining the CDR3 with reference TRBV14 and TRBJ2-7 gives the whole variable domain EAGVTQFPSHSVIEKGQTVTLRCDPISGHDNLYWYRRVMGKEIKFLLHFVKESKQDESGMPNNRFLAERTGGTYSTLKVQPAELEDSGVYFCASSQEAGSYEQYFGPGTRLTVT.

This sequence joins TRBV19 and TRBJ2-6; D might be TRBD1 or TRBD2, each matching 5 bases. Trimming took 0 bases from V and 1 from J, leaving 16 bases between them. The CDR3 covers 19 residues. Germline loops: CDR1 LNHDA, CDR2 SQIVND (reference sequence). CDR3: CASSIEGELRASGANVLTF. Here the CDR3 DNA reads TGTGCCAGTAGTATAGAGGGGGAACTTCGGGCTTCTGGGGCCAACGTCCTGACTTTC.

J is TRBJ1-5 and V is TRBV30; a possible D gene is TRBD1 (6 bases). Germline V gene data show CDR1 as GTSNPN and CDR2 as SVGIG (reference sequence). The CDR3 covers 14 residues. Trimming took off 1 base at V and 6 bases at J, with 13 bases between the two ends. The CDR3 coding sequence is TGTGCCTGGAGTGAGGGGGGGGCTGGTCAGCCCCAGCATTTT. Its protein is CAWSEGGAGQPQHF.

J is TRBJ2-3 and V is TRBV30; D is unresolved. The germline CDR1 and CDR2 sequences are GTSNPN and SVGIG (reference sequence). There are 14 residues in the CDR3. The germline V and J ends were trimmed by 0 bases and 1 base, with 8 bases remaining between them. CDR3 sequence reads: CAWSVGTGTDTQYF. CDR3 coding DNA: TGTGCCTGGAGTGTTGGCACTGGCACAGATACGCAGTATTTT.

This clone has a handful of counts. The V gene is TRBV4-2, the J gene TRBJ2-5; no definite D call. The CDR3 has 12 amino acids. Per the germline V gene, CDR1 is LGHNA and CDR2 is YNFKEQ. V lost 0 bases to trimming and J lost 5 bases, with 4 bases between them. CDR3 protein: CASSQDLETQYF. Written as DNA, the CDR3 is TGTGCCAGCAGCCAAGATCTGGAGACCCAGTACTTC.

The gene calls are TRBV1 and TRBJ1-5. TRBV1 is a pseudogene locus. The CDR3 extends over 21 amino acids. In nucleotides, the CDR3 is TGCACCAGCAGCCGGGAAAGGGCAGGGCAGGGTCGACGGGAGAGCAATCAGCCCCAGCATTTT. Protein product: CTSSRERAGQGRRESNQPQHF.

The CDR3 sequence: CASSPGMDRAEQFF. In DNA, the CDR3 is TGTGCCAGCAGCCCGGGAATGGACAGGGCTGAGCAGTTCTTC. V gene TRBV5-4 combines with J gene TRBJ2-1; TRBD1 matches at 8 bases. The V gene end was trimmed by 4 bases and the J gene end by 9 bases; junction bases not matched to a gene: 9. The CDR3 has 14 residues. Germline V gives CDR1 SGHNT, CDR2 YYREEE (reference sequence). Filled out from reference TRBV5-4 and TRBJ2-1, the complete variable domain reads ETGVTQSPTHLIKTRGQQVTLRCSSQSGHNTVSWYQQALGQGPQFIFQYYREEENGRGNFPPRFSGLQFPNYSSELNVNALELDDSALYLCASSPGMDRAEQFFGPGTRLTVL.

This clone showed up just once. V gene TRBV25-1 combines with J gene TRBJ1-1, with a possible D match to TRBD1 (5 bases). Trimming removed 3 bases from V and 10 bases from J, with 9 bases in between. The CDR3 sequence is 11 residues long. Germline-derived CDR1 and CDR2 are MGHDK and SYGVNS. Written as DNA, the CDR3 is TGTGCCAGCAGTGAGGGGCGGAGAGCTTTCTTT. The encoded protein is CASSEGRRAFF.

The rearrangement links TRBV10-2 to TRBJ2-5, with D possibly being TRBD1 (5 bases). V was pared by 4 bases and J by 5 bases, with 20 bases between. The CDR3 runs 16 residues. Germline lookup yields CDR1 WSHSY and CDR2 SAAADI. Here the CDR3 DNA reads TGCGCCAGCAGTGGGTATCAGCAGGGTCGTGGGGAGACCCAGTACTTC. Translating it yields CASSGYQQGRGETQYF.

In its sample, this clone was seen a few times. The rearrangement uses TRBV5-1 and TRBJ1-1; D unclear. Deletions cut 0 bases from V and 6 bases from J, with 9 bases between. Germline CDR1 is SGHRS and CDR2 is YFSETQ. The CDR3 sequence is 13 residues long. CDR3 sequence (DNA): TGCGCCAGCAGCTTGGCCGGGGTCCCTGAAGCTTTCTTT. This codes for CASSLAGVPEAFF.

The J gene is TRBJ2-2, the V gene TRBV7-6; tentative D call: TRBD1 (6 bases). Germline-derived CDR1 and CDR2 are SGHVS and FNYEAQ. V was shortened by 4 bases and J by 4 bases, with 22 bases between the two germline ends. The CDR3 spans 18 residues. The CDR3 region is CASSSATGQNRGTGELFF. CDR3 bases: TGTGCCAGCAGCTCGGCTACGGGACAAAACCGGGGCACCGGGGAGCTGTTTTTT.

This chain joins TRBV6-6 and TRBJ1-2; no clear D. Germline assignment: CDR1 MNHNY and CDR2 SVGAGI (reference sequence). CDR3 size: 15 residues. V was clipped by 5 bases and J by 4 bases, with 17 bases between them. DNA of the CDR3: TGTGCCAGCAGTCCCCCGCACCAAGACACCTATGGCTACACCTTC. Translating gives CASSPPHQDTYGYTF.

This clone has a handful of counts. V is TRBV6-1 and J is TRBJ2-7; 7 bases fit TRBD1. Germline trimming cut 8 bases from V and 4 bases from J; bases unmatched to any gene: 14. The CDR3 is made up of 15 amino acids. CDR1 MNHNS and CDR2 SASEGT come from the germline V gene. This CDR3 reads CASEGMHRGFYEQYF. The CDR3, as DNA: TGTGCCAGCGAGGGGATGCACAGGGGTTTTTACGAGCAGTACTTC.

CDR3 in DNA: TGCGCCAGCAGCCACTCGACAGGGGGGTATCAGCCCCAGCATTTT. This translates into CASSHSTGGYQPQHF. The chain links TRBV4-1 to TRBJ1-5; 9 bases agree with TRBD1. Germline V gives CDR1 MGHRA, CDR2 YSYEKL. The CDR3 loop spans 15 amino acids. V shed 3 bases and J 5 bases; nucleotides not matched to a gene: 5.

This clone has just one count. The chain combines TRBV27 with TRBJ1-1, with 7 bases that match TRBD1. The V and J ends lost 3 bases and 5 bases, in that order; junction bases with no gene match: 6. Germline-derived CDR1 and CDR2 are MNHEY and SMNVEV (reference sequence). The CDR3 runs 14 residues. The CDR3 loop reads CASSFLGQTTEAFF. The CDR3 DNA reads TGTGCCAGCAGTTTCCTGGGACAGACTACTGAAGCTTTCTTT.

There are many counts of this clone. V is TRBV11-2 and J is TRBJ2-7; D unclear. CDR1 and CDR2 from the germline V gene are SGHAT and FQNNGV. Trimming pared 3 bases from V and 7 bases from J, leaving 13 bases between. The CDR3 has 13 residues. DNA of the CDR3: TGTGCCAGCAGCTTTGGAGTAGGGTGGGAGCAGTACTTC. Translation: CASSFGVGWEQYF.